This is a list of T cell receptor beta chains from one sample in a study of T cells in Graves' hyperthyroidism and ophthalmopathy. TCRdb re-analysed the multiplex PCR reads in MiXCR, keeping a single row per CDR3 protein. The profile shows 300,000 to 500,000 distinct CDR3 sequences, just under 15% of them singletons. Sequenced sample: blood. The receptors were gathered from a woman aged 25 to 39 with Graves' hyperthyroidism. Each CDR3 is given with its conserved first and last residue. Each record gives: CDR3 protein, CDR3 DNA, D gene, J gene, clone size, V gene. The D gene is left open where the match is weak. Part of the rows lack a size; the others show once, few, many or a class for expanded clones.

cdr3_aa: CSADVGKGGSYNSPLHF
cdr3_nt: TGCAGTGCAGACGTGGGGAAGGGGGGCTCCTATAATTCACCCCTCCACTTT
d_call: -
j_call: TRBJ1-6
clone_size: -
v_call: TRBV20-1

cdr3_aa: CSATSGRINEQFF
cdr3_nt: TGCAGTGCTACCAGTGGACGCATCAATGAGCAGTTCTTC
d_call: -
j_call: TRBJ2-1
clone_size: many
v_call: TRBV20-1

cdr3_aa: CASRSQGPRDEKLFF
cdr3_nt: TGCGCCAGCAGGAGCCAGGGTCCGAGGGATGAAAAACTGTTTTTT
d_call: -
j_call: TRBJ1-4
clone_size: few
v_call: TRBV5-1

cdr3_aa: CSASFQGPKTQYF
cdr3_nt: TGCAGTGCTAGTTTCCAGGGGCCAAAGACCCAGTACTTC
d_call: -
j_call: TRBJ2-5
clone_size: few
v_call: TRBV20-1

cdr3_aa: CSTTSASGSDEQFF
cdr3_nt: TGCAGTACAACCTCGGCTAGCGGGAGCGATGAGCAGTTCTTC
d_call: TRBD2
j_call: TRBJ2-1
clone_size: many
v_call: TRBV20-1

cdr3_aa: CASSSAGGYTF
cdr3_nt: TGTGCCAGCAGTTCGGCAGGGGGCTACACCTTC
d_call: -
j_call: TRBJ1-2
clone_size: many
v_call: TRBV12-3/TRBV12-4

cdr3_aa: CSARDEDYYEQYF
cdr3_nt: TGCAGTGCTAGAGATGAGGACTACTACGAGCAGTACTTC
d_call: -
j_call: TRBJ2-7
clone_size: many
v_call: TRBV20-1

cdr3_aa: CASSLPPGQGIETQYF
cdr3_nt: TGTGCCAGCAGCTTACCACCGGGACAGGGGATCGAGACCCAGTACTTC
d_call: TRBD1
j_call: TRBJ2-5
clone_size: many
v_call: TRBV11-2

cdr3_aa: CASRLEGTRNTEAFF
cdr3_nt: TGTGCCAGCAGACTCGAGGGTACCAGGAACACTGAAGCTTTCTTT
d_call: -
j_call: TRBJ1-1
clone_size: many
v_call: TRBV3-1

cdr3_aa: CASSPTPGLAGDTQYF
cdr3_nt: TGTGCCAGCAGTCCCACCCCGGGACTAGCGGGAGATACGCAGTATTTT
d_call: TRBD2
j_call: TRBJ2-3
clone_size: many
v_call: TRBV12-3/TRBV12-4

cdr3_aa: CASSLSLRVEQFF
cdr3_nt: TGTGCCAGCAGTTTATCGCTAAGGGTTGAGCAGTTCTTC
d_call: -
j_call: TRBJ2-1
clone_size: few
v_call: TRBV27

cdr3_aa: CASRGTGSSNSPLHF
cdr3_nt: TGTGCCAGCAGGGGGACAGGGAGTTCTAATTCACCCCTCCACTTT
d_call: TRBD1
j_call: TRBJ1-6
clone_size: many
v_call: TRBV2

cdr3_aa: CSVVPAGAYEQYF
cdr3_nt: TGCAGCGTCGTCCCGGCAGGGGCCTACGAGCAGTACTTC
d_call: -
j_call: TRBJ2-7
clone_size: many
v_call: TRBV29-1

cdr3_aa: CASSLMGLAGRGEQFF
cdr3_nt: TGTGCCAGCAGTTTAATGGGGCTAGCGGGTAGGGGTGAGCAGTTCTTC
d_call: TRBD2
j_call: TRBJ2-1
clone_size: many
v_call: TRBV28

cdr3_aa: CASSLRGTGASYEQYF
cdr3_nt: TGTGCCAGCAGTTTAAGGGGGACAGGGGCCTCCTACGAGCAGTACTTC
d_call: TRBD1
j_call: TRBJ2-7
clone_size: many
v_call: TRBV27

cdr3_aa: CASSLWGKDGYTF
cdr3_nt: TGTGCCAGCAGTTTATGGGGGAAGGATGGCTACACCTTC
d_call: -
j_call: TRBJ1-2
clone_size: many
v_call: TRBV12-3/TRBV12-4

cdr3_aa: CASNGQSTDTQYF
cdr3_nt: TGTGCCAGCAATGGACAGAGCACAGATACGCAGTATTTT
d_call: -
j_call: TRBJ2-3
clone_size: -
v_call: TRBV27

cdr3_aa: CASSLNSGTEAFF
cdr3_nt: TGTGCCAGCAGCTTGAACAGCGGCACTGAAGCTTTCTTT
d_call: -
j_call: TRBJ1-1
clone_size: -
v_call: TRBV7-9

cdr3_aa: CASSLSYNSYEQYF
cdr3_nt: TGTGCCAGCAGTTTATCCTACAACTCCTACGAGCAGTACTTC
d_call: -
j_call: TRBJ2-7
clone_size: -
v_call: TRBV28

cdr3_aa: CAISELRHTSSYEQYF
cdr3_nt: TGTGCCATCAGTGAGCTTAGACACACTAGCTCCTACGAGCAGTACTTC
d_call: -
j_call: TRBJ2-7
clone_size: many
v_call: TRBV10-3

cdr3_aa: CASSGGLPPSYNEQFF
cdr3_nt: TGTGCCAGCAGCGGAGGCCTGCCCCCCTCCTACAATGAGCAGTTCTTC
d_call: -
j_call: TRBJ2-1
clone_size: -
v_call: TRBV5-4

cdr3_aa: CASTVPGLGNYGYTF
cdr3_nt: TGTGCCAGCACCGTTCCAGGACTGGGGAACTATGGCTACACCTTC
d_call: -
j_call: TRBJ1-2
clone_size: many
v_call: TRBV2

cdr3_aa: CASSFGSGVWGNTIYF
cdr3_nt: TGTGCCAGCAGCTTCGGGAGCGGGGTCTGGGGAAACACCATATATTTT
d_call: -
j_call: TRBJ1-3
clone_size: -
v_call: TRBV28

cdr3_aa: CASSPFNSGGRNEQFF
cdr3_nt: TGTGCCAGCAGCCCCTTTAACAGCGGGGGAAGGAATGAGCAGTTCTTC
d_call: TRBD2
j_call: TRBJ2-1
clone_size: many
v_call: TRBV11-2

cdr3_aa: CASSQGGGNQPQHF
cdr3_nt: TGTGCCAGCAGCCAAGGGGGTGGCAATCAGCCCCAGCATTTT
d_call: -
j_call: TRBJ1-5
clone_size: few
v_call: TRBV3-1

cdr3_aa: CASSYSSAGSTGELFF
cdr3_nt: TGTGCCAGCAGTTACTCGAGTGCAGGGAGCACCGGGGAGCTGTTTTTT
d_call: -
j_call: TRBJ2-2
clone_size: few
v_call: TRBV6-5